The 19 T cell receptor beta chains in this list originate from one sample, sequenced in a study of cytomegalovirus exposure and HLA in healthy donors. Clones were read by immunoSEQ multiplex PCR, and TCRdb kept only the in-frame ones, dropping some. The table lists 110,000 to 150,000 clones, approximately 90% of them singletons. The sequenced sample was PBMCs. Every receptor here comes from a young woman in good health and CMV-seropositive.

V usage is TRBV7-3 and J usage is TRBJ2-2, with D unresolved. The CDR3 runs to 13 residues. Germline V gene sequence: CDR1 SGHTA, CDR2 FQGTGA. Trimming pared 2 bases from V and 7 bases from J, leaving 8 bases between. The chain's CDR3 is CASSLGVVGELFF. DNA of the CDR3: TGTGCCAGCAGCTTAGGAGTCGTCGGGGAGCTGTTTTTT.

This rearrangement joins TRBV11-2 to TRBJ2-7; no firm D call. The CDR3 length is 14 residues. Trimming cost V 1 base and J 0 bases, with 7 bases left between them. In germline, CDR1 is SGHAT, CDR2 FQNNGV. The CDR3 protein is CASSLGHNSYEQYF. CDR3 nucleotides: TGTGCCAGCAGCTTAGGTCACAACTCCTACGAGCAGTACTTC.

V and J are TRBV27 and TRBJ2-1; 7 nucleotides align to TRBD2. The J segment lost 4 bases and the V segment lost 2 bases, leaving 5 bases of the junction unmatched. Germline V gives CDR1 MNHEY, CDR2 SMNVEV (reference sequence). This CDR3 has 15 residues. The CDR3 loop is CASSLVSGVYNEQFF. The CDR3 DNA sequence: TGTGCCAGCAGTTTAGTCAGCGGGGTTTACAATGAGCAGTTCTTC.

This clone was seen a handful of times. The CDR3 sequence: CASSQRQGGEKLFF. The DNA of the CDR3 is TGTGCCAGCAGCCAGAGACAGGGAGGTGAAAAACTGTTTTTT. The V gene is TRBV7-9, the J gene TRBJ1-4; the match to TRBD1 covers 7 bases. CDR3 size: 14 residues. Germline V CDR1 and CDR2: SEHNR, FQNEAQ (reference sequence). The V segment lost 5 bases and the J segment 7 bases; nucleotides outside the gene matches: 7.

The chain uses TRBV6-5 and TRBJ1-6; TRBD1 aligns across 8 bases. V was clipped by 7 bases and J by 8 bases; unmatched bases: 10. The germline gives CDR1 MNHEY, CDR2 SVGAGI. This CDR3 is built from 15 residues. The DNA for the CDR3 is TGTGCCAGCAAGGCAGGGGGCTTCTTCGATTCACCCCTCCACTTT. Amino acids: CASKAGGFFDSPLHF.

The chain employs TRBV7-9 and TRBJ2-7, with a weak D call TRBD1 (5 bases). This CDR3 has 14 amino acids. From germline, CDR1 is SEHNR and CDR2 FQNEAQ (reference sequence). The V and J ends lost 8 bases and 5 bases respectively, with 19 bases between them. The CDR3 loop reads CASRTRALINEQYF. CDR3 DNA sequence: TGTGCCAGCCGGACCAGGGCCTTAATCAACGAGCAGTACTTC.

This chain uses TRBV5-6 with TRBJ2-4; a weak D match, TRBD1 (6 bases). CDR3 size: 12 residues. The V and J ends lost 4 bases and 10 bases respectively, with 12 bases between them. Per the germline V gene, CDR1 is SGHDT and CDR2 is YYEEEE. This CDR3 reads CASSADTGIQYF. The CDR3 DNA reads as TGTGCCAGCAGCGCAGATACAGGGATTCAGTACTTC.

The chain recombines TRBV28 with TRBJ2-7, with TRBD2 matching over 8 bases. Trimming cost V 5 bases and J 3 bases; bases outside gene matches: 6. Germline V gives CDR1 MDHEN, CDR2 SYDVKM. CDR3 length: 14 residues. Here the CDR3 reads CASSPGGTSYEQYF. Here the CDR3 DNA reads TGTGCCAGCAGTCCCGGGGGGACTAGCTACGAGCAGTACTTC.

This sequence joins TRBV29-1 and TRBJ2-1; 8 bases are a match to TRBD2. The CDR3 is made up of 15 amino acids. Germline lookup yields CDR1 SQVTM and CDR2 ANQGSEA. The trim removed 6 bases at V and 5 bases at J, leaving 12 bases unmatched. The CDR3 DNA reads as TGCAGCGTCCGGACCCGGGGGGGGGTTGACAATGAGCAGTTCTTC. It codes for CSVRTRGGVDNEQFF.

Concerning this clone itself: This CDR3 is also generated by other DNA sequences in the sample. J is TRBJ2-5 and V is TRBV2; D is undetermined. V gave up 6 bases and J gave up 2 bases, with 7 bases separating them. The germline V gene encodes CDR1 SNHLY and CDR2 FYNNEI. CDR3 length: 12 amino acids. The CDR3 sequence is CASSRGQETQYF. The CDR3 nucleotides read TGTGCCAGCAGCCGCGGTCAAGAGACCCAGTACTTC.

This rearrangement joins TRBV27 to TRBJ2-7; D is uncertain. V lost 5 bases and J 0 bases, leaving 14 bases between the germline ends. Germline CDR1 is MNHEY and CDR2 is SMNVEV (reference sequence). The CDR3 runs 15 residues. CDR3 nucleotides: TGTGCCAGCAGTCCGTTACTCCGAAGCTCCTACGAGCAGTACTTC. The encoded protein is CASSPLLRSSYEQYF.

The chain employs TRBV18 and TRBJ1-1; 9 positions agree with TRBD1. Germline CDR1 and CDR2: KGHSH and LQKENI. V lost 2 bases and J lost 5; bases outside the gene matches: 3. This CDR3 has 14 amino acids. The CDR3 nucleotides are TGTGCCAGCTCACCATACAGGGGGCATACTGAAGCTTTCTTT. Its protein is CASSPYRGHTEAFF.

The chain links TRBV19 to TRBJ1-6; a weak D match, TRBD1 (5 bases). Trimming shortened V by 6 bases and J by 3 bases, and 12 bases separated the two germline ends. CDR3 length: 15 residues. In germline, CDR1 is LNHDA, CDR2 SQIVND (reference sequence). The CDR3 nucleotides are TGTGCCAGTAGGGTAGGACACCACTATAATTCACCCCTCCACTTT. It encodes CASRVGHHYNSPLHF.

CDR3 in amino acids: CASSLGGHYNEQFF. The CDR3 nucleotides read TGTGCCAGCAGCTTGGGAGGGCACTACAATGAGCAGTTCTTC. This chain links TRBV7-6 with TRBJ2-1; 7 positions agree with TRBD2. J was trimmed by 3 bases and V by 3 bases; bases with no gene match: 2. CDR3 length equals 14 residues. Germline lookup yields CDR1 SGHVS and CDR2 FNYEAQ. The full variable domain, with the rest looked up from reference TRBV7-6 and TRBJ2-1, is GAGVSQSPRYKVTKRGQDVALRCDPISGHVSLYWYRQALGQGPEFLTYFNYEAQQDKSGLPNDRFSAERPEGSISTLTIQRTEQRDSAMYRCASSLGGHYNEQFFGPGTRLTVL.

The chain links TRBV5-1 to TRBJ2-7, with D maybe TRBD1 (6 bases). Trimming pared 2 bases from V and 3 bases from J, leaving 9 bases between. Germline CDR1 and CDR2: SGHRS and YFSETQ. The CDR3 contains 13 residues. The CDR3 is CASSFTGFYEQYF. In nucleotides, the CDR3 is TGCGCCAGCAGCTTTACAGGGTTCTACGAGCAGTACTTC.

The CDR3 DNA follows: TGCGCCAGCAGCTTGCAACAGGGGGGAAGACCAACGAGGGAGGAGCAGTTCTTC. This codes for CASSLQQGGRPTREEQFF. This sequence joins TRBV5-1 and TRBJ2-1, with TRBD1 matching over 8 bases. The trim removed 1 base at V and 10 bases at J, leaving 19 bases unmatched. CDR1 and CDR2 (germline): SGHRS, YFSETQ. The CDR3 is 18 amino acids.

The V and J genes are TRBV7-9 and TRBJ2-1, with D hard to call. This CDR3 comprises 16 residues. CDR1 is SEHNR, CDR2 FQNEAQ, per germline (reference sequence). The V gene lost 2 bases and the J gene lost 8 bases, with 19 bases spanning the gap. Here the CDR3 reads CASSLFKQALLDEQFF. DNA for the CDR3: TGTGCCAGCAGCTTATTCAAGCAGGCTCTCTTAGATGAGCAGTTCTTC. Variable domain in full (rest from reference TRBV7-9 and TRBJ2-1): DTGVSQNPRHKITKRGQNVTFRCDPISEHNRLYWYRQTLGQGPEFLTYFQNEAQLEKSRLLSDRFSAERPKGSFSTLEIQRTEQGDSAMYLCASSLFKQALLDEQFFGPGTRLTVL.

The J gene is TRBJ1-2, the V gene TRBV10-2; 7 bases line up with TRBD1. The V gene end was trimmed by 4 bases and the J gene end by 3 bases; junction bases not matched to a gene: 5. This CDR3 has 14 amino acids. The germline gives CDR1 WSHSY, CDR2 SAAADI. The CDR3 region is CASSGFRGDYGYTF. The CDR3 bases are TGCGCCAGCAGTGGGTTCAGGGGGGACTATGGCTACACCTTC.

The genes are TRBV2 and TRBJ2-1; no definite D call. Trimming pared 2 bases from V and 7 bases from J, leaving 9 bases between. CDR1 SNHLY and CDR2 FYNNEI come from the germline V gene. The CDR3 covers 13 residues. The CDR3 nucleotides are TGTGCCAGCAGTGAATTCAGAAATAATGAGCAGTTCTTC. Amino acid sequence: CASSEFRNNEQFF.